These 2 T cell receptor beta chains were all obtained from the same sample, sequenced in a study of blood T cell repertoires in COVID-19. Sequenced by immunoSEQ multiplex PCR; TCRdb stores in-frame clones only, minus some. Of around 460,000 clones in the sample, 85% to 90% were seen once. The sequencing sample was made of peripheral blood. All receptors derive from a man younger than 30 with COVID-19, enrolled during active disease.

The chain uses TRBV6-5 and TRBJ2-3; D perhaps matches TRBD1 (5 bases). The CDR3 consists of 13 residues. The ends were cut back, 6 bases at V and 0 bases at J, with 7 bases in the middle. Germline CDR1 MNHEY, CDR2 SVGAGI. The DNA for the CDR3 is TGTGCCAGCAGAAGGGGAAGCACAGATACGCAGTATTTT. It encodes CASRRGSTDTQYF.

The CDR3 bases are TGTGCCAGCAGTCACGGGACAACTAATGAAAAACTGTTTTTT. Translated, it gives CASSHGTTNEKLFF. The chain is built from TRBV6-5 and TRBJ1-4, with D uncertain. The ends were cut back, 5 bases at V and 0 bases at J, with 7 bases in the middle. The CDR3 loop spans 14 amino acids. The V gene's germline CDR1 is MNHEY and CDR2 SVGAGI.